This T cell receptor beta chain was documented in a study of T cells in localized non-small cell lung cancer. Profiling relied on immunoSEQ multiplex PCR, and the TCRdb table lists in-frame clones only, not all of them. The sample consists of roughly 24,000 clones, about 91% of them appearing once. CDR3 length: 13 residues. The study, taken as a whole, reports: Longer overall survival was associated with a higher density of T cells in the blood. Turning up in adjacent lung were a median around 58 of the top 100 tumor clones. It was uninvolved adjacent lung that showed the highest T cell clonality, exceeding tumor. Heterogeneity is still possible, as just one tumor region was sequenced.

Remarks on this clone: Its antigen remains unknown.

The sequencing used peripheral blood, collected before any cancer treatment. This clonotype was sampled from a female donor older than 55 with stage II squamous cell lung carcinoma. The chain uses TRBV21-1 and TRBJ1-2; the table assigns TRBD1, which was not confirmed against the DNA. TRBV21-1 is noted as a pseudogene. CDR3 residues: CASNGQGCYGYTF. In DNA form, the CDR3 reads TGTGCCAGCAACGGACAGGGGTGCTATGGCTACACCTTC.